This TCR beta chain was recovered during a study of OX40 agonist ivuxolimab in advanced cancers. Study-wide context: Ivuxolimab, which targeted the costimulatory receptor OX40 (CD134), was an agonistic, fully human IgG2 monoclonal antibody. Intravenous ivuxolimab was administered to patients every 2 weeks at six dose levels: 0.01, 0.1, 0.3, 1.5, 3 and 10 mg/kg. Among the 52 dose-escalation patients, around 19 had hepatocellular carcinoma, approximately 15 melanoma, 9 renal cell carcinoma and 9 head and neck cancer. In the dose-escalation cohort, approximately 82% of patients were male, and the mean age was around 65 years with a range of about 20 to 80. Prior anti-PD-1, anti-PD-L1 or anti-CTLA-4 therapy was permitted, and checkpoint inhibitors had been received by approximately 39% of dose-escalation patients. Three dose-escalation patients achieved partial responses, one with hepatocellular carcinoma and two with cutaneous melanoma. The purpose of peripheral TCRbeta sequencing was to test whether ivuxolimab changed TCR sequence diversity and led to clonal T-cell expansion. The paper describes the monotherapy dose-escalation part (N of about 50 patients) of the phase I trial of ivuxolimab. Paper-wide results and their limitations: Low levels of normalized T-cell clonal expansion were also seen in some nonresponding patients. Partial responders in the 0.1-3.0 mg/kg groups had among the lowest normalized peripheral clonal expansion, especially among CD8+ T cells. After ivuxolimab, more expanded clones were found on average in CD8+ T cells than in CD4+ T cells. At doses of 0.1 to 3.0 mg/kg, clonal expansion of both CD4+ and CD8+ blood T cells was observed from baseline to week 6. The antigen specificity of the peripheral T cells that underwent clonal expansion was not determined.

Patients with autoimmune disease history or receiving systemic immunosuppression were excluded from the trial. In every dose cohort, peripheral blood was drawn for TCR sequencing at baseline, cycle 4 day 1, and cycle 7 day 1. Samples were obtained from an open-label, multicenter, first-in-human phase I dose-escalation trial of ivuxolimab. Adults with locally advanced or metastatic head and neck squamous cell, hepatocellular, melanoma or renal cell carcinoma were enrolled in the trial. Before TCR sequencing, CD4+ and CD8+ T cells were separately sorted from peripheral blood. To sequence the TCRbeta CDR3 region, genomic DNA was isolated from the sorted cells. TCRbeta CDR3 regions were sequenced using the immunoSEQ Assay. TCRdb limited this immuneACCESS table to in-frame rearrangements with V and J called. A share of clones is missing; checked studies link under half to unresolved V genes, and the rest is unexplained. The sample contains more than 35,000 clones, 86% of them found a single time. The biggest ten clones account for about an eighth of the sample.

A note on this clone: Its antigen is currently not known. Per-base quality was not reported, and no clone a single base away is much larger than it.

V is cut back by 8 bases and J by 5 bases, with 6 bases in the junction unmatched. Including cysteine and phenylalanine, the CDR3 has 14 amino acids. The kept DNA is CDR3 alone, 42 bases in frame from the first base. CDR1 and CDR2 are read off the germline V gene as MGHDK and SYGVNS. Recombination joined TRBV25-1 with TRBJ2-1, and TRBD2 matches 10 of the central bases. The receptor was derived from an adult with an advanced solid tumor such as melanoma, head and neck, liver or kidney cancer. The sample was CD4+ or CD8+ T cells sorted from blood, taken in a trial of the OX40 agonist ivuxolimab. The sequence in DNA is TGTGCCAGCGCCGGACTAGCGGCGGACAATGAGCAGTTCTTC. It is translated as CASAGLAADNEQFF.